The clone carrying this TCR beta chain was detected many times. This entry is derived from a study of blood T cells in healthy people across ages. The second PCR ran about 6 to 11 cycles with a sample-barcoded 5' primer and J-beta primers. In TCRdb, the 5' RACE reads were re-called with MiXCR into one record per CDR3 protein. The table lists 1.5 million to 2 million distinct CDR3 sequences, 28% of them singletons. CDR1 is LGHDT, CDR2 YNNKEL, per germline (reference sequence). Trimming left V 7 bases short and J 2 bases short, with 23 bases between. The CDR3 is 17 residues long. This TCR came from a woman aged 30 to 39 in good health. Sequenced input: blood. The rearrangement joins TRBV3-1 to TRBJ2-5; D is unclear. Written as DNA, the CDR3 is TGTGCCAGCACCTTAACGCCAGGACGCATGTCTCAAGAGACCCAGTACTTC. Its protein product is CASTLTPGRMSQETQYF.